Below, 8 T cell receptor beta chains from the same sample are listed, as sequenced in a study of blood T cell repertoires in COVID-19. The repertoire was sequenced with immunoSEQ multiplex PCR; TCRdb's copy has only in-frame clones and lacks some. The sample includes hundreds of thousands of clones, around 89% of them seen just once. The sample comprised PBMCs or T cells enriched from blood (not recorded which). The receptors were gathered from a woman under 30 with acute COVID-19.

The gene calls are TRBV5-4 and TRBJ1-1; D not certain. Trimming took off 0 bases at V and 12 bases at J, with 12 bases between the two ends. The CDR3 consists of 12 residues. Per the germline V gene, CDR1 is SGHNT and CDR2 is YYREEE (reference sequence). The CDR3 sequence is CASSLDSSITFF. The CDR3 DNA sequence: TGTGCCAGCAGCTTGGACTCAAGTATCACTTTCTTT.

This clone was seen once. The chain is built from TRBV14 and TRBJ2-1; 11 bases line up with TRBD2. V trimming: 3 bases; J trimming: 5 bases; junction bases outside the gene matches: 9. The CDR3 length is 17 residues. CDR1 and CDR2 from the germline V gene are SGHDN and FVKESK. The CDR3: CASSHIAGGPQDNEQFF. CDR3 DNA: TGTGCCAGCAGCCATATAGCGGGAGGGCCCCAGGACAATGAGCAGTTCTTC.

This clone has a single count. J is TRBJ2-3 and V is TRBV7-2; 10 nucleotides align to TRBD2. The CDR3 runs to 16 residues. V trimming: 7 bases; J trimming: 5 bases; junction bases outside the gene matches: 12. CDR1 SGHTA and CDR2 FQGNSA come from the germline V gene. CDR3 loop: CASTPWGTSERDTQYF. The CDR3 region has the DNA TGTGCCAGCACCCCTTGGGGGACTAGCGAACGAGATACGCAGTATTTT.

The CDR3 loop reads CASSQEFRDRGLSTDTQYF. The CDR3 DNA is TGTGCCAGCAGCCAAGAATTCCGGGACAGGGGCCTTAGCACAGATACGCAGTATTTT. The rearrangement uses TRBV28 and TRBJ2-3, with TRBD1 identical over 10 bases. The J segment lost 0 bases and the V segment lost 6 bases, leaving 15 bases of the junction unmatched. This CDR3 comprises 19 residues. The germline CDR1 and CDR2 sequences are MDHEN and SYDVKM. Drawing the rest from reference TRBV28 and TRBJ2-3, the complete variable domain is DVKVTQSSRYLVKRTGEKVFLECVQDMDHENMFWYRQDPGLGLRLIYFSYDVKMKEKGDIPEGYSVSREKKERFSLILESASTNQTSMYLCASSQEFRDRGLSTDTQYFGPGTRLTVL.

The V call is TRBV27, the J call TRBJ2-1; D ambiguous. CDR3 length equals 15 residues. CDR1 MNHEY and CDR2 SMNVEV come from the germline V gene (reference sequence). V was cut by 6 bases and J by 2 bases, with 14 bases left in between. The CDR3 DNA follows: TGTGCCAGCAGCTTGACTCGTGTCACCTACAATGAGCAGTTCTTC. This encodes CASSLTRVTYNEQFF.

The rearrangement uses TRBV7-2 and TRBJ2-3; 15 bases are a match to TRBD2. Trimming removed 5 bases from V and 0 bases from J; junction bases left unmatched: 9. The CDR3 loop spans 19 amino acids. The germline CDR1 and CDR2 sequences are SGHTA and FQGNSA. CDR3 sequence: CASSPQPGLAGGSTDTQYF. As DNA, the CDR3 is TGTGCCAGCAGCCCCCAACCGGGACTAGCGGGAGGCAGCACAGATACGCAGTATTTT.

This clone was counted once. The V call is TRBV19, the J call TRBJ2-1; 8 bases agree with TRBD2. The V and J ends lost 3 bases and 2 bases, in that order; junction bases with no gene match: 3. The CDR3 has 15 amino acids. Germline V gene data show CDR1 as LNHDA and CDR2 as SQIVND (reference sequence). CDR3 sequence reads: CASSIGGRPYNEQFF. The CDR3 DNA reads TGTGCCAGTAGTATCGGCGGGAGGCCCTACAATGAGCAGTTCTTC.

V is TRBV7-9 and J is TRBJ1-6, with 9 bases matching TRBD1. CDR1 SEHNR and CDR2 FQNEAQ come from the germline V gene (reference sequence). The V gene end was trimmed by 3 bases and the J gene end by 10 bases; junction bases not matched to a gene: 4. The CDR3 runs 14 residues. CDR3 protein: CASSFDRGNSPLHF. CDR3 bases: TGTGCCAGCAGCTTCGACAGGGGGAACTCACCCCTCCACTTT.